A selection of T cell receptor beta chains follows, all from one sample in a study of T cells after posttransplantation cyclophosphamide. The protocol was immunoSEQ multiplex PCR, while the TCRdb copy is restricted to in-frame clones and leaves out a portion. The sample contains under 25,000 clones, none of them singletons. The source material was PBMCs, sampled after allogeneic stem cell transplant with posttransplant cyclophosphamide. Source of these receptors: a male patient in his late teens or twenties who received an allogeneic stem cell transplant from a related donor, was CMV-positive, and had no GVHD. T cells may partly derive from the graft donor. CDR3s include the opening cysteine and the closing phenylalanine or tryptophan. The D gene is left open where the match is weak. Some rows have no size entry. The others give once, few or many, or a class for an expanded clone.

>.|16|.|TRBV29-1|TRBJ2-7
TGCAGCGTGGGAAAAATCGGGGGTGGGGTTGAGGGCGAGCAGTACTTC
CSVGKIGGGVEGEQYF
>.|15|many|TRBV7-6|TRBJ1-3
TGTGCCAGCAGCTTAGGAGGGGGATTTGGAAACACCATATATTTT
CASSLGGGFGNTIYF
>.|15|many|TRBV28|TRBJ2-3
TGTGCCACTGAACGACGGGGGGCCAGCACAGATACGCAGTATTTT
CATERRGASTDTQYF
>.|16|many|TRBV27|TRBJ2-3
TGTGCCAGCAAAACTGCACTGACTAGGAACACAGATACGCAGTATTTT
CASKTALTRNTDTQYF
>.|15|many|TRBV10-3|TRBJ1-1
TGTGCCATCAGTGCAAGGACGGGGATGAACACTGAAGCTTTCTTT
CAISARTGMNTEAFF
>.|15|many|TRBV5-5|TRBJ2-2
TGTGCCAGCAGCCTGGGGGCAGGGTGGGCCGGGGAGCTGTTTTTT
CASSLGAGWAGELFF
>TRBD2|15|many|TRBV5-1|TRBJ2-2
TGCGCCAGCAGCTCCCTAGCGGGAGCTCCCGGGGAGCTGTTTTTT
CASSSLAGAPGELFF
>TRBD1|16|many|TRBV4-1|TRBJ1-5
TGCGCCAGCAGCCAAGAAAAAGACAGGGTTCTTCAGCCCCAGCATTTT
CASSQEKDRVLQPQHF
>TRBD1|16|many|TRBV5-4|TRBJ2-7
TGTGCCAGCAGCTTCCGTCCCGGGACAGGGAACCACGAGCAGTACTTC
CASSFRPGTGNHEQYF
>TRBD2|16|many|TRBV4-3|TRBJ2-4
TGCGCCAGCAGCCATGCGCTAGCGGCAGCGGAAAACATTCAGTACTTC
CASSHALAAAENIQYF
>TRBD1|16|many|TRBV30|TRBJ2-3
TGTGCCTGGAGTCGTGGGGACAGGACCACCACAGATACGCAGTATTTT
CAWSRGDRTTTDTQYF
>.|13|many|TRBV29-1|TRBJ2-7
TGCAGCGTTGAGTTGGGCTCGCCGTACGAGCAGTACTTC
CSVELGSPYEQYF
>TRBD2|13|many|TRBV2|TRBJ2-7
TGTGCCAGCAGTCTAACGGGGGGTTACGAGCAGTACTTC
CASSLTGGYEQYF
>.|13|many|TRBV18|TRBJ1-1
TGTGCCAGCTCACAACAGATGAACACTGAAGCTTTCTTT
CASSQQMNTEAFF
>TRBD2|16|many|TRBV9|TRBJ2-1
TGTGCCAGCAGCGTACAACGAGTGGGAGGGCCCCCTTTTTTGTTCTTC
CASSVQRVGGPPFLFF
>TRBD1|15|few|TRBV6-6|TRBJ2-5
TGTGCCAGCAACCCCCGACAGGGGGTTAGTGAGACCCAGTACTTC
CASNPRQGVSETQYF
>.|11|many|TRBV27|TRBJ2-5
TGTGCCAGCAGTTCCGGGGAGACCCAGTACTTC
CASSSGETQYF
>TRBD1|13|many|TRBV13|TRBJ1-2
TGTGCCAGCAGCTTCCAGGGGGCGCAAGGCTACACCTTC
CASSFQGAQGYTF
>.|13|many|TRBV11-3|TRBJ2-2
TGTGCCAGCAGCTCAGGAGGTCCCGGGGAGCTGTTTTTT
CASSSGGPGELFF
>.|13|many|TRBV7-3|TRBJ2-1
TGTGCCAGCAGCTTACACGGGGTCAATGAGCAGTTCTTC
CASSLHGVNEQFF
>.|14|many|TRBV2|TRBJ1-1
TGTGCCAGCAGTGAGGAGGAGGTGAACACTGAAGCTTTCTTT
CASSEEEVNTEAFF
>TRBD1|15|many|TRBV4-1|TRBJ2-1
TGCGCCAGCAGCCTCGGGACAGGGCAGGGCAATGAGCAGTTCTTC
CASSLGTGQGNEQFF